This T cell receptor beta chain was identified in a study of cytotoxic CD8 clonotypes in ibrutinib-treated CLL (dated by TCRdb to the early 2020s). About the study as a whole: The cohort had about a dozen relapsed/refractory and 15 treatment-naive patients; 17 to 18 were IGHV unmutated. Partial responses were observed in about 25 patients and complete responses in 2; after a median follow-up of 68 months, remission was maintained in some 14 patients and progression was observed in roughly twelve. Response samples were taken after a median of roughly eleven months on treatment, ranging from about 6 to 40 months. Samples averaged roughly 280,000 productive templates and 94,082 productive rearrangements. Of the 86 people in the trial, 25 to 30 had longitudinal samples available. Cryopreserved peripheral blood mononuclear cells were collected before treatment, at response, and at either disease progression or sustained remission. All remission and progressive disease samples were collected while patients were still receiving ibrutinib.

What the authors observed across the whole study: At ibrutinib response clonality went up, during sustained remission it held steady, and at progression it dropped back toward baseline. Public clonotypes were found to be uncommon and were observed to contract or remain stable during treatment; the increase in clonality was shown to reflect expansion of private clonotypes at ibrutinib response. Sampling times were not matched between sustained-remission and progressing patients, and lymph node repertoires were not studied. Baseline clonality was found to be higher than that of age-matched healthy donors and was strongly correlated with circulating CD8+ T-cell counts.

With regard to this clone: No antigen is known for it. The input lacks base qualities; no much larger clone sits a single base away.

CDR3 length: 11 amino acids, cysteine to phenylalanine. Just CDR3 DNA is preserved here, 33 bases in frame from base 1. V is clipped by 4 bases and J by 6 bases, and the sequence between their germline boundaries is 7 bases long. CDR1 and CDR2 were assigned from the germline V gene as SGHRS and YFSETQ. On a MiSeq, deep resolution sequencing aimed for a depth between 1 in 1 million and 1 in 200,000 T cells, with each clonotype covered 10x on average. The immunoSEQ hsTCRB Kit was used to generate the TCR beta libraries. Concerning the study's data processing: ImmunoSEQ Data Assistant and ImmunoSEQ Analyzer were used for data analysis, and V, D and J genes were assigned according to IMGT definitions. Clonality was computed as one minus normalized Shannon entropy of productive rearrangement frequencies, ranging from 0 to 1. Public clonotype analysis was restricted to overrepresented clonotypes comprising at least 0.05% of each patient's repertoire. Some twelve repertoires from age-matched healthy donors, obtained from immuneACCESS, served as clonality controls. TCRdb holds this immuneACCESS table with in-frame rearrangements only. Some clones are missing; in checked studies, unresolved V genes explain under half, and the rest has no known cause. V and J calls plus clone size are reproduced from that table; the DNA served to infer D and trimming. The sample has more than 25,000 clones on record, roughly three quarters of them singletons. The ten most abundant clones make up about half of the sample.

For TCR beta library preparation, roughly 2 micrograms of genomic DNA were extracted from the cryopreserved PBMCs. High-throughput TCR beta sequencing was performed on longitudinal blood samples from CLL patients receiving ibrutinib monotherapy. The patients were enrolled in a single-center, open-label phase 2 trial of ibrutinib monotherapy. Sequenced material: PBMCs, taken after 36 months of ibrutinib treatment. This chain joins TRBV5-1 to TRBJ1-1; no D segment can be confidently identified. This sequence was found in a human donor with chronic lymphocytic leukemia. The DNA sequence reads TGCGCCAGCAGCCCGAGGGCTGAAGCTTTCTTT. It codes for CASSPRAEAFF.